This TCR beta chain was obtained from a study of Graves' ophthalmopathy and Graves' hyperthyroidism. This clonotype was seen ten or more times. Researchers took RNA transcripts and amplified TCR beta CDR3 regions from them. First-round RT-PCR used HTBI primers; second-round multiplex PCR followed. MiXCR was run by TCRdb on the multiplex PCR reads, yielding one entry per CDR3 protein. The table lists about 390,000 distinct CDR3 sequences, 15% of them singletons. Germline lookup yields CDR1 MGHDK and CDR2 SYGVNS. V was cut by 2 bases and J by 1 base, with 8 bases left in between. CDR3 length: 14 residues.

The sequencing sample was made of peripheral blood. V gene TRBV25-1 combines with J gene TRBJ1-1, with a weak D call TRBD1 (5 bases). The receptor's source is a woman aged 18-29 years with stable Graves' hyperthyroidism. The CDR3 coding sequence is TGTGCCAGCAGTGAACTCAGGGAGAACACTGAAGCTTTCTTT. Translation: CASSELRENTEAFF.